This TCR beta chain is drawn from a study of blood T cell repertoires in COVID-19. Study-level background: Some COVID-19 samples were acute and others convalescent; all came from the United States, Italy and Spain. T cells, B-cell-depleted T cells, or PBMCs provided the cDNA or gDNA that served as material.

In the authors' methods: Nucleated cell number was recorded as an estimate derived from reference gene primer amplification. The assay was immunoSEQ multiplex PCR, and TCRdb's table has in-frame clones only and misses some. The V and J calls and clone size are taken from that table; D and trimming were inferred from the DNA. The sample comprises under 250,000 clones, about 94% of which are singletons, and over 0.75% rests with the top ten. A Seattle source enrolled patients during active infection and followed them longitudinally. The V and J ends lost 6 bases and 3 bases, in that order; junction bases with no gene match: 5. Per germline, CDR1 SNHLY and CDR2 FYNNEI. There are 16 residues in the CDR3.

The rearrangement uses TRBV2 and TRBJ2-2; 12 bases align to TRBD1. This sequence was found in a man between 60 and 70 years old with COVID-19, enrolled during active disease. Material for sequencing was peripheral blood. The CDR3 region has the DNA TGTGCCAGCAGGGCGGGACAGGGGGCTTACACCGGGGAGCTGTTTTTT. This encodes CASRAGQGAYTGELFF.